Listed here are 8 T cell receptor beta chains from one sample, sequenced in a study of identical twins. Via MiXCR, TCRdb re-called the 5' RACE reads, giving one row per CDR3 protein. The sample has 510,000 or so distinct CDR3 sequences, roughly 15% seen once. This sample was shared with a second study, whose subject was yellow fever vaccine responses in identical twins.

Sequenced material: CD4+ T cells sorted from blood. These receptors all stem from a woman aged 18 to 35 in good health.

V gene TRBV4-1 combines with J gene TRBJ1-1; no clear D. CDR1 and CDR2 from the germline V gene are MGHRA and YSYEKL. The CDR3 contains 13 residues. V lost 1 base and J lost 6, with 9 bases in between. The CDR3 spells CASSQGPGAEAFF. The CDR3 coding sequence is TGCGCCAGCAGCCAAGGGCCGGGCGCTGAAGCTTTCTTT.

In nucleotides, the CDR3 is TGTGCCAGCAGCTTAGATTATAAGGGAGCTAACACTGAAGCTTTCTTT. Its translation: CASSLDYKGANTEAFF. The chain links TRBV7-8 to TRBJ1-1, with no clear D. Germline CDR1 and CDR2: SGHVS and FQNEAQ. This CDR3 comprises 16 residues. The ends were cut back, 1 base at V and 2 bases at J, with 14 bases in the middle.

V and J are TRBV20-1 and TRBJ1-1; perhaps TRBD1 as D (6 bases). This CDR3 contains 17 residues. V was cut by 5 bases and J by 3 bases, with 25 bases left in between. Germline assignment: CDR1 DFQATT and CDR2 SNEGSKA (reference sequence). The CDR3 loop reads CSAHLGAAGRWDTEAFF. CDR3 coding DNA: TGCAGTGCTCACCTGGGGGCAGCGGGGCGCTGGGACACTGAAGCTTTCTTT.

The chain links TRBV20-1 to TRBJ2-3; no reliable D call. The ends were cut back, 0 bases at V and 8 bases at J, with 6 bases in the middle. Germline CDR1 DFQATT, CDR2 SNEGSKA (reference sequence). This CDR3 contains 11 residues. The chain's CDR3 is CSARDPPTQYF. The CDR3 DNA reads TGCAGTGCTAGAGATCCCCCTACGCAGTATTTT.

The rearrangement uses TRBV20-1 and TRBJ2-1; D call uncertain. V lost 1 base to trimming and J lost 14 bases, with 12 bases between them. The CDR3 is made up of 11 amino acids. Germline lookup yields CDR1 DFQATT and CDR2 SNEGSKA (reference sequence). CDR3 in DNA: TGCAGTGCTAGAGGGCGGCCCGAGGAGTTCTTC. Amino acid sequence: CSARGRPEEFF.

This clonotype was observed a few times. The chain carries TRBV5-1 and TRBJ1-3; 8 nucleotides align to TRBD1. The germline V gene encodes CDR1 SGHRS and CDR2 YFSETQ. The CDR3 is made up of 14 amino acids. The V gene end was trimmed by 4 bases and the J gene end by 4 bases; junction bases not matched to a gene: 4. The CDR3 here is CASSPGQGGNTIYF. CDR3 bases: TGCGCCAGCAGCCCCGGACAGGGAGGAAACACCATATATTTT.

This clonotype was detected a few times. The V and J genes are TRBV11-2 and TRBJ2-1; D remains ambiguous. CDR3 length: 19 residues. In germline, CDR1 is SGHAT, CDR2 FQNNGV. The V end lost 4 bases, the J end lost 0 bases, and 22 bases lay between the germline ends. CDR3 DNA: TGTGCCAGCAGCTACCCGAGCCGCCCCTACACAAACTCCTACAATGAGCAGTTCTTC. It is translated as CASSYPSRPYTNSYNEQFF.

This clonotype was counted only a few times. The genes are TRBV20-1 and TRBJ2-7, with D maybe TRBD1 (5 bases). This CDR3 has 15 residues. Germline V gives CDR1 DFQATT, CDR2 SNEGSKA (reference sequence). V dropped 6 bases and J dropped 1 base, with 19 bases sitting between them. CDR3 sequence reads: CSAKPRPTESYEQYF. CDR3 sequence (DNA): TGCAGTGCGAAGCCCCGCCCGACAGAATCCTACGAGCAGTACTTC.